The entry below describes one T cell receptor (beta chain). Its antigen is unknown. This sample was taken from a study of identical twins' blood T cells. Study details: Roughly twelve libraries, six alpha and six beta, gave some 50 million reads.

Whole-study results and caveats: Environmental influences on twin similarity could not be excluded. Each donor's most abundant TCRbeta clonotypes shared more CDR3 sequences with her twin than unrelated donors.

Six healthy women, forming three identical twin pairs, donated samples. Using its own MiXCR run on the 5' RACE reads, TCRdb lists one record per CDR3 protein. The table lists 350,000 to 400,000 distinct CDR3 sequences, under 30% of them singletons. Sequencing was performed on PBMCs. This receptor was identified in a woman aged 18 to 55 in good health.

The DNA for the CDR3 is TGCAGTGCCCATTTCGGGCATAACACTGAAGCTTTCTTT. This sequence encodes CSAHFGHNTEAFF. The chain carries TRBV20-1 and TRBJ1-1, with no clear D. V lost 6 bases and J 2 bases, leaving 13 bases between the germline ends. The length of the CDR3 is 13 residues. The germline gives CDR1 DFQATT, CDR2 SNEGSKA (reference sequence).